The 25 T cell receptor beta chains presented below share a single source sample, sequenced in a study of blood T cell repertoires in COVID-19. Profiling relied on immunoSEQ multiplex PCR, and the TCRdb table lists in-frame clones only, not all of them. The sample records 150,000 to 200,000 clones, about 93% being singletons. The specimen sequenced was peripheral blood. These receptors all stem from a man in his forties or fifties with acute or convalescent COVID-19.

V and J are TRBV18 and TRBJ2-2; the match to TRBD1 covers 7 bases. Germline V gene data show CDR1 as KGHSH and CDR2 as LQKENI. V lost 6 bases to trimming and J lost 2 bases; unmatched junction nucleotides: 6. The CDR3 totals 15 residues. The CDR3 DNA sequence: TGTGCCAGCTCTATGGGACAGACTAACACCGGGGAGCTGTTTTTT. It encodes CASSMGQTNTGELFF.

The chain is built from TRBV7-9 and TRBJ2-1, with a weak D call TRBD1 (5 bases). Deletions cut 2 bases from V and 4 bases from J, with 15 bases between. This CDR3 spans 16 amino acids. CDR1 and CDR2 from the germline V gene are SEHNR and FQNEAQ (reference sequence). CDR3 protein: CASSLYLRQIYNEQFF. The CDR3 DNA sequence: TGTGCCAGCAGCTTATATCTGAGACAGATATACAATGAGCAGTTCTTC.

The J gene is TRBJ2-5, the V gene TRBV6-5; 9 bases line up with TRBD1. J lost 3 bases, V lost 7 bases, and 6 bases had no gene match. The CDR3 has 14 amino acids. Germline CDR1 reads MNHEY; CDR2 reads SVGAGI. CDR3: CASNFGTGKETQYF. For the CDR3, the DNA is TGTGCCAGCAACTTCGGGACAGGGAAAGAGACCCAGTACTTC.

The chain is built from TRBV7-9 and TRBJ1-1; weak D call: TRBD1 (5 bases). This CDR3 region has 13 residues. V dropped 5 bases and J dropped 3 bases, with 10 bases sitting between them. Germline-derived CDR1 and CDR2 are SEHNR and FQNEAQ (reference sequence). CDR3: CASSVTGYTEAFF. The CDR3 nucleotides read TGTGCCAGCAGCGTCACAGGTTACACTGAAGCTTTCTTT.

The rearrangement joins TRBV6-5 to TRBJ2-3; 9 positions match TRBD1. CDR1 MNHEY and CDR2 SVGAGI come from the germline V gene. There are 15 residues in the CDR3. V was clipped by 5 bases and J by 1 base; unmatched bases: 4. The CDR3 reads CASSRTGDRTDTQYF. Here the CDR3 DNA reads TGTGCCAGCAGTAGGACAGGGGACCGCACAGATACGCAGTATTTT.

The V gene is TRBV28, the J gene TRBJ1-5, with a weak D call TRBD1 (5 bases). CDR1 is MDHEN and CDR2 is SYDVKM in the germline V gene. The CDR3 is 15 amino acids. V dropped 3 bases and J dropped 6 bases, with 15 bases sitting between them. The CDR3 DNA is TGTGCCAGCAGTTTTGGGCAGGGTTTAGGTCAGCCCCAGCATTTT. The encoded protein is CASSFGQGLGQPQHF. The variable domain in full, with the rest retrieved from reference TRBV28 and TRBJ1-5, is DVKVTQSSRYLVKRTGEKVFLECVQDMDHENMFWYRQDPGLGLRLIYFSYDVKMKEKGDIPEGYSVSREKKERFSLILESASTNQTSMYLCASSFGQGLGQPQHFGDGTRLSIL.

This chain uses TRBV30 with TRBJ2-2, with 11 bases lining up with TRBD2. Germline trimming cut 7 bases from V and 8 bases from J; bases unmatched to any gene: 18. The germline gives CDR1 GTSNPN, CDR2 SVGIG (reference sequence). This CDR3 has 17 residues. For the CDR3, the DNA is TGTGCCTCCTCATACTCTAGCGGGGGGACCTCGAAAGGGGAGCTGTTTTTT. Translation gives CASSYSSGGTSKGELFF.

V gene TRBV6-6 combines with J gene TRBJ2-5; 8 bases align to TRBD2. Germline V gene sequence: CDR1 MNHNY, CDR2 SVGAGI (reference sequence). V gave up 6 bases and J gave up 7 bases; unmatched junction bases: 7. CDR3 length: 13 residues. The CDR3 coding sequence is TGTGCCAGCAGCGGGAGGGCAGGTGGGACCCAGTACTTC. It codes for CASSGRAGGTQYF.

The rearrangement links TRBV9 to TRBJ2-1; D may be TRBD2 (7 bases). Trimming removed 1 base from V and 0 bases from J, with 8 bases in between. Germline-derived CDR1 and CDR2 are SGDLS and YYNGEE. CDR3 length: 15 residues. Here the CDR3 DNA reads TGTGCCAGCAGCGTAAGGGGGGGCTCCTACAATGAGCAGTTCTTC. Its translation: CASSVRGGSYNEQFF.

CDR3 DNA: TGTGCCAGCCAGTTATTCCCGAACACTGAAGCTTTCTTT. Residues: CASQLFPNTEAFF. V is TRBV6-5 and J is TRBJ1-1; D remains unclear. The germline CDR1 and CDR2 sequences are MNHEY and SVGAGI. This CDR3 contains 13 residues. V lost 8 bases and J lost 1, with 11 bases in between.

The chain combines TRBV7-9 with TRBJ2-1; tentative D call: TRBD1 (6 bases). This CDR3 region has 15 residues. With 2 bases removed from V and 2 bases from J, the gap between germline ends came to 10 bases. Germline CDR1 SEHNR, CDR2 FQNEAQ (reference sequence). This CDR3 reads CASSLQGNPYNEQFF. The CDR3 DNA is TGTGCCAGCAGCTTACAGGGGAACCCCTACAATGAGCAGTTCTTC.

The V and J genes are TRBV11-2 and TRBJ1-2; TRBD1 agrees at 9 bases. Trimming removed 5 bases from V and 4 bases from J; junction bases left unmatched: 8. The germline CDR1 and CDR2 sequences are SGHAT and FQNNGV. The CDR3 spans 15 residues. The CDR3 coding sequence is TGTGCCAGCAGCACGCACAGGGGGCCCCTCTATGGCTACACCTTC. The encoded protein is CASSTHRGPLYGYTF.

This clone has only one observation. The chain recombines TRBV11-2 with TRBJ2-1; D remains unclear. The CDR3 is made up of 12 amino acids. Trimming cost V 6 bases and J 12 bases, with 15 bases left between them. CDR1 and CDR2 from the germline V gene are SGHAT and FQNNGV. The CDR3 DNA reads TGTGCCAGCAGGATGGTGGGCTATCGGCAGTTCTTC. This encodes CASRMVGYRQFF.

V and J are TRBV28 and TRBJ2-7, with unresolved D. Trimming stripped 7 bases from V and 3 bases from J, with 16 bases between. The length of the CDR3 is 14 residues. Germline CDR1 MDHEN, CDR2 SYDVKM. CDR3 bases: TGTGCCAGCACTTCGTGGCAGTCCCTCTACGAGCAGTACTTC. Residues: CASTSWQSLYEQYF.

The chain combines TRBV7-2 with TRBJ2-3; possibly TRBD2 for D (6 bases). Germline V gene data show CDR1 as SGHTA and CDR2 as FQGNSA. The germline V and J ends were trimmed by 4 bases and 1 base, with 9 bases remaining between them. The CDR3 runs to 14 residues. The CDR3 nucleotides read TGTGCCAGCAGCTACTTAGCGGGCACAGATACGCAGTATTTT. Its translation: CASSYLAGTDTQYF.

This clone was counted once. The chain joins TRBV6-2 or TRBV6-3 to TRBJ2-5; D might be TRBD2 (6 bases). V was trimmed by 2 bases and J by 8 bases, leaving 9 bases between them. There are 12 residues in the CDR3. Germline CDR1 reads MNHEY; CDR2 reads SVGEGT. CDR3 sequence (DNA): TGTGCCAGCAGTTACGGCGGGGCAACCCAGTACTTC. Its protein is CASSYGGATQYF.

V gene TRBV3-1 (or the pseudogene TRBV3-2) combines with J gene TRBJ2-5, with 10 positions matching TRBD2. This CDR3 spans 17 amino acids. Losses at the gene ends were 0 bases for V and 6 bases for J; bases not matched to a gene: 10. Germline-derived CDR1 and CDR2 are LGHDT and YNNKEL (reference sequence). The CDR3 protein is CASSQERVTSGDQTQYF. The DNA of the CDR3 is TGTGCCAGCAGCCAAGAGAGAGTAACTAGCGGGGACCAGACCCAGTACTTC.

This clone is a singleton in its sample. This chain connects TRBV19 to TRBJ1-5; D might be TRBD1 (5 bases). The CDR3 has 13 residues. Looked up from germline, CDR1 is LNHDA and CDR2 is SQIVND (reference sequence). V was trimmed by 5 bases and J by 9 bases, leaving 14 bases between them. CDR3 DNA: TGTGCCAGTAGTTCGGGGGGAAGCGGGCCCCAGCATTTT. This translates into CASSSGGSGPQHF.

V usage is TRBV11-1 and J usage is TRBJ1-5; possible D gene TRBD1, 6 bases. The V gene lost 1 base and the J gene lost 2 bases, with 12 bases spanning the gap. Looked up from germline, CDR1 is SGHAT and CDR2 is FQDESV (reference sequence). This CDR3 comprises 16 residues. CDR3 DNA: TGTGCCAGCAGCTTAGACGGCAGGGGAGGCAATCAGCCCCAGCATTTT. Translated, it gives CASSLDGRGGNQPQHF.

The gene calls are TRBV7-3 and TRBJ2-3; 14 bases align to TRBD2. Losses at the gene ends were 5 bases for V and 0 bases for J; bases not matched to a gene: 10. The CDR3 contains 19 residues. Germline CDR1 reads SGHTA; CDR2 reads FQGTGA. The CDR3 sequence: CASSPYGTSGGPSTDTQYF. The CDR3 DNA sequence: TGTGCCAGCAGCCCATACGGGACTAGCGGGGGTCCTAGCACAGATACGCAGTATTTT. Looking up the rest from reference TRBV7-3 and TRBJ2-3 gives the full variable domain: GAGVSQTPSNKVTEKGKYVELRCDPISGHTALYWYRQSLGQGPEFLIYFQGTGAADDSGLPNDRFFAVRPEGSVSTLKIQRTERGDSAVYLCASSPYGTSGGPSTDTQYFGPGTRLTVL.

The chain links TRBV5-4 to TRBJ1-6; 7 bases agree with TRBD1. This CDR3 is 14 amino acids long. Germline V lookup: CDR1 SGHNT, CDR2 YYREEE (reference sequence). V gave up 0 bases and J gave up 10 bases; unmatched junction bases: 4. CDR3 nucleotide sequence: TGTGCCAGCAGCTTGGGGCAGGGGGGATCACCCCTCCACTTT. It codes for CASSLGQGGSPLHF.

This clone has only one observation. The V and J genes are TRBV5-7 and TRBJ2-5; D not certain. TRBV5-7 is sorted into the ORF group, with uncertain function. The CDR3 is made up of 13 amino acids. The V end lost 0 bases, the J end lost 5 bases, and 8 bases lay between the germline ends. The CDR3 protein is CASSLVHCETQYF. For the CDR3, the DNA is TGTGCCAGCAGCTTGGTTCATTGTGAGACCCAGTACTTC.

J is TRBJ1-6 and V is TRBV7-2; weak D call: TRBD1 (6 bases). V shed 1 base and J shed 4 bases, with 11 bases lying between them. The CDR3 contains 16 residues. Germline lookup yields CDR1 SGHTA and CDR2 FQGNSA. CDR3 region: CASSLGGGPYNSPLHF. The CDR3 DNA follows: TGTGCCAGCAGCTTAGGTGGGGGCCCGTATAATTCACCCCTCCACTTT.

CDR3 DNA: TGTGCCAGCAGCCAGGGACTACAAGAGACCCAGTACTTC. The encoded protein is CASSQGLQETQYF. The chain combines TRBV7-6 with TRBJ2-5; 7 bases match TRBD2. After removal of 5 bases from V and 2 bases from J, the junction contained 2 bases not matched to a gene. The germline gives CDR1 SGHVS, CDR2 FNYEAQ. The CDR3 has 13 amino acids. The entire variable domain, with the rest obtained from reference TRBV7-6 and TRBJ2-5, is as follows: GAGVSQSPRYKVTKRGQDVALRCDPISGHVSLYWYRQALGQGPEFLTYFNYEAQQDKSGLPNDRFSAERPEGSISTLTIQRTEQRDSAMYRCASSQGLQETQYFGPGTRLLVL.

The chain uses TRBV28 and TRBJ2-1; 8 bases map to TRBD2. The trim removed 1 base at V and 1 base at J, leaving 3 bases unmatched. Germline CDR1 is MDHEN and CDR2 is SYDVKM. This CDR3 contains 16 residues. CDR3 coding DNA: TGTGCCAGCAGTTTATTCCCGGGGGGGTCCTACAATGAGCAGTTCTTC. Protein product: CASSLFPGGSYNEQFF.